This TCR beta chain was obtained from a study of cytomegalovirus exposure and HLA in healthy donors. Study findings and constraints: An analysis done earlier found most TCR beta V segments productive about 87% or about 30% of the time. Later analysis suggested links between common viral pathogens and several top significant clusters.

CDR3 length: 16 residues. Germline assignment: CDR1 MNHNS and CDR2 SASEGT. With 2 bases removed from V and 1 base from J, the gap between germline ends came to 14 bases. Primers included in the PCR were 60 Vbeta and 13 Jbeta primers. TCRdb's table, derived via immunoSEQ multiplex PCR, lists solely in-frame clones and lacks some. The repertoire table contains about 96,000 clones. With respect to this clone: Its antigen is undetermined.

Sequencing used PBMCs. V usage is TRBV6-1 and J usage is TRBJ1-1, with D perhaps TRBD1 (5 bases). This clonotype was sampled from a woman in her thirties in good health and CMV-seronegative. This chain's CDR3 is CASSELGVAWNTEAFF. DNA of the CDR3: TGTGCCAGCAGTGAACTAGGGGTAGCATGGAACACTGAAGCTTTCTTT.